The sequence of this T cell receptor (beta chain) was determined in a study of blood T cells in healthy people across ages. Study-level results: Donor CMV infection status was unknown, possibly confounding age-related changes in expanded clonotypes.

In this sample, this clonotype turned up a few times. Its antigen is still unknown. Deletions cut 5 bases from V and 3 bases from J, with 14 bases between. Germline-derived CDR1 and CDR2 are MDHEN and SYDVKM. The CDR3 runs to 15 residues. With a J-beta primer mix and a sample-barcoded 5' primer, a second PCR ran about 7 to 12 cycles. Via MiXCR, TCRdb re-called the 5' RACE reads, giving one row per CDR3 protein. The table shows roughly 830,000 distinct CDR3 sequences, with 55% to 65% occurring only once. The TCR originated in a man aged 25-45 years in good health. The V and J genes are TRBV28 and TRBJ1-5; D unresolved. Sequences were obtained from blood. CDR3 region: CASSLTIVTNQPQHF. In DNA, the CDR3 is TGTGCCAGCAGTCTGACGATAGTAACCAATCAGCCCCAGCATTTT.